This section outlines one TCR beta chain sequence together with its context. Its antigen is currently unknown. V was shortened by 3 bases and J by 6 bases, with 14 bases between the two germline ends. Germline assignment: CDR1 LNHDA and CDR2 SQIVND (reference sequence). The CDR3 consists of 14 residues. These data belong to a study of T cell repertoires in cytomegalovirus infection. Study-level information: Public TCR beta signatures provided an indication of both CMV infection and a matching HLA type.

TCRdb called the reads again in MiXCR, with one record for every CDR3 protein. This sample carries about 700,000 distinct CDR3 sequences, around 31% of them seen once, and the ten largest clones take about 20%. The chain links TRBV19 to TRBJ1-2; weak D call: TRBD1 (5 bases). The sequences come from cultured PBMCs, collected from culture after CMV antigen stimulation. The sequence was collected from a human donor in good health (CMV status not recorded). Some clones in this sample may be carry-over from other donors' samples. The CDR3 loop reads CASSIRGTFDGYTF. The CDR3 nucleotides read TGTGCCAGTAGTATCCGAGGGACTTTCGATGGCTACACCTTC.